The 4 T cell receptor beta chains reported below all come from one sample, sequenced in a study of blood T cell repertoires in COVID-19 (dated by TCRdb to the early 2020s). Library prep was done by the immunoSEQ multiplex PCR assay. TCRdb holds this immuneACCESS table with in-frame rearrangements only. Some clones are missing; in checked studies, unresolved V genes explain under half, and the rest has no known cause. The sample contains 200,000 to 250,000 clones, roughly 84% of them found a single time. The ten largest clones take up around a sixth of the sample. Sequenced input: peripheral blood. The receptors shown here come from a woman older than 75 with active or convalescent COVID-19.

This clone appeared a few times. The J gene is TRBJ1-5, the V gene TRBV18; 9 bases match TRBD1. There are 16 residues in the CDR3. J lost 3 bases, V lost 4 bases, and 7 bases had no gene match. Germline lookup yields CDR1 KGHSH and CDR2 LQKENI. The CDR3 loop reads CASSQGTGRLNQPQHF. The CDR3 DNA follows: TGTGCCAGCTCACAAGGGACAGGGAGGCTCAATCAGCCCCAGCATTTT. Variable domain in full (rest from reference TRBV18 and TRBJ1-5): NAGVMQNPRHLVRRRGQEARLRCSPMKGHSHVYWYRQLPEEGLKFMVYLQKENIIDESGMPKERFSAEFPKEGPSILRIQQVVRGDSAAYFCASSQGTGRLNQPQHFGDGTRLSIL.

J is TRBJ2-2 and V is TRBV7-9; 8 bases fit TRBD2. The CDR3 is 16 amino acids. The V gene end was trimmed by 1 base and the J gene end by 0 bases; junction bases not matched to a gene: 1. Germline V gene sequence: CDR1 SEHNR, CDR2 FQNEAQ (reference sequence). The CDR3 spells CASSLGLAPNTGELFF. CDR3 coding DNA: TGTGCCAGCAGCTTAGGACTAGCGCCGAACACCGGGGAGCTGTTTTTT.

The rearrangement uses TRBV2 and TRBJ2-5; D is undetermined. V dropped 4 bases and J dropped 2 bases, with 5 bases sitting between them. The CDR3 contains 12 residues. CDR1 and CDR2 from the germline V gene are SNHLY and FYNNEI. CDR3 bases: TGTGCCAGCAGTGTCGGGCAAGAGACCCAGTACTTC. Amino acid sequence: CASSVGQETQYF. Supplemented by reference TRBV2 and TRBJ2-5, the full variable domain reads EPEVTQTPSHQVTQMGQEVILRCVPISNHLYFYWYRQILGQKVEFLVSFYNNEISEKSEIFDDQFSVERPDGSNFTLKIRSTKLEDSAMYFCASSVGQETQYFGPGTRLLVL.

The CDR3: CASSEARGRAYNEQFF. The DNA of the CDR3 is TGTGCCAGCAGTGAAGCGCGGGGCAGGGCCTACAATGAGCAGTTCTTC. The chain carries TRBV6-1 and TRBJ2-1, with D possibly being TRBD2 (6 bases). Germline V gene lookup returns CDR1 MNHNS and CDR2 SASEGT. The germline V and J ends were trimmed by 0 bases and 2 bases, with 11 bases remaining between them. There are 16 residues in the CDR3.